The T cell receptor (beta chain) under discussion was sequenced for a study of T cell changes during pregnancy in multiple sclerosis. The germline V gene has CDR1 SGDLS and CDR2 YYNGEE. With V trimmed by 3 bases and J by 2 bases, 11 bases remained unmatched. CDR3 length equals 18 residues. Sequencing used immunoSEQ multiplex PCR; TCRdb keeps in-frame clones, though not all of them. The sample includes around 25,000 clones, approximately 90% of them seen just once. The chain uses TRBV9 and TRBJ1-3; 10 positions agree with TRBD1. The clonotype originates from a female donor in good health, enrolled as a control in a pregnancy study. Material: CD8+ T cells from peripheral blood mononuclear cells, obtained in the first trimester of pregnancy. The CDR3 nucleotides are TGTGCCAGCAGCGAGAACCGGGACAGGGGAGAGACTGGAAACACCATATATTTT. Translation: CASSENRDRGETGNTIYF.